The TCR beta chain under discussion was sequenced for a study of Graves' ophthalmopathy and Graves' hyperthyroidism. The CDR3 spans 15 residues. In germline, CDR1 is MDHEN, CDR2 SYDVKM. V shed 5 bases and J shed 4 bases, with 17 bases lying between them. For repertoire sequencing, the TCR beta CDR3 regions were amplified from RNA transcripts. In the first round, RT-PCR was carried out with HTBI primers, and a multiplex PCR formed the second round. TCRdb independently ran MiXCR on the multiplex PCR reads; one entry per CDR3 protein. The repertoire consists of hundreds of thousands of distinct CDR3 sequences, with about an eighth occurring once and the leading ten covering 9.8%. This clonotype has a count of ten or more. Antigen unknown. Ineligible for inclusion were patients with other autoimmune diseases, uncontrolled infections, pregnancy or lactation. General study points: Its predictions of ophthalmopathy progression gave the model 60% to 71% sensitivity and 72% to 85% specificity. In separating ophthalmopathy from stable hyperthyroidism, a 13-signature model achieved 87.88% sensitivity and approximately 81% specificity.

Sequences were obtained from blood. The gene calls are TRBV28 and TRBJ1-1; D not certain. The receptor was derived from a woman aged 25 to 39 with Graves' ophthalmopathy. The CDR3 bases are TGTGCCAGCAGTCACAACTTGGGGAGGCGCACTGAAGCTTTCTTT. Translated: CASSHNLGRRTEAFF.